What follows are 8 T cell receptor beta chains derived from one specimen sequenced in a study of blood T cell repertoires in COVID-19 (dated by TCRdb to about 2020). Library generation was performed with the immunoSEQ multiplex PCR assay. Drawn from immuneACCESS, this table holds only the in-frame rearrangements with V and J called that TCRdb kept. Clones are partly lost; checked studies trace under half to an unresolved V gene and leave the rest unexplained. This sample comprises about 200,000 clones, 80% to 90% of them detected only once. The ten largest clones take up roughly 4.5% of the sample. Specimen: peripheral blood. These receptors all come from a woman older than 75 with acute or convalescent COVID-19.

Only a few counts were recorded for this clone. The chain couples TRBV7-9 to TRBJ2-3; D ambiguous. The CDR3 has 14 amino acids. Germline CDR1 SEHNR, CDR2 FQNEAQ (reference sequence). V dropped 3 bases and J dropped 2 bases, with 9 bases sitting between them. The CDR3 coding sequence is TGTGCCAGCAGCTTTCTTATCCCCACAGATACGCAGTATTTT. Protein: CASSFLIPTDTQYF.

The rearrangement joins TRBV7-2 to TRBJ2-7; TRBD2 might be the D (6 bases). V was shortened by 4 bases and J by 5 bases, with 12 bases between the two germline ends. This CDR3 is built from 13 residues. Germline-derived CDR1 and CDR2 are SGHTA and FQGNSA. The CDR3 coding sequence is TGTGCCAGCAGCTCCCGGTCGGGGGACGAGCAGTACTTC. This codes for CASSSRSGDEQYF.

The chain combines TRBV6-5 with TRBJ2-1; 7 bases align to TRBD2. The CDR3 consists of 15 residues. The germline CDR1 and CDR2 sequences are MNHEY and SVGAGI. V was pared by 4 bases and J by 7 bases, with 10 bases of the junction left unmatched. CDR3 sequence: CASSWLRGSWNEQFF. The CDR3 DNA reads as TGTGCCAGCAGTTGGCTGCGCGGGAGTTGGAATGAGCAGTTCTTC.

The chain joins TRBV5-1 to TRBJ1-3; a weak D match, TRBD1 (5 bases). The V and J ends lost 0 bases and 2 bases respectively, with 9 bases between them. Germline CDR1 SGHRS, CDR2 YFSETQ. The CDR3 is made up of 15 amino acids. Here the CDR3 reads CASSLDMGPGNTIYF. In DNA, the CDR3 is TGCGCCAGCAGCTTGGATATGGGGCCTGGAAACACCATATATTTT.

This clone has only a few counts. V is TRBV4-2 and J is TRBJ2-3, with 7 bases lining up with TRBD1. The CDR3 is 14 residues long. CDR1 and CDR2 from the germline V gene are LGHNA and YNFKEQ. The V gene end was trimmed by 0 bases and the J gene end by 8 bases; junction bases not matched to a gene: 5. The CDR3 loop is CASSQEQGDGTQYF. CDR3 nucleotide sequence: TGTGCCAGCAGCCAAGAGCAGGGGGACGGTACGCAGTATTTT.

The chain links TRBV28 to TRBJ1-5; D gene ambiguous. From germline, CDR1 is MDHEN and CDR2 SYDVKM. Trimming removed 5 bases from V and 0 bases from J, with 8 bases in between. The CDR3 has 14 residues. CDR3 nucleotides: TGTGCCAGCAGTGCGGGCCATAGCAATCAGCCCCAGCATTTT. It is translated as CASSAGHSNQPQHF.

This chain uses TRBV7-2 with TRBJ2-7; the D gene is possibly TRBD1 (7 bases). The CDR3 extends over 14 amino acids. Trimming took 2 bases from V and 0 from J, leaving 8 bases between them. In germline, CDR1 is SGHTA, CDR2 FQGNSA. CDR3: CASSLQGGSYEQYF. For the CDR3, the DNA is TGTGCCAGCAGCTTACAGGGGGGCTCCTACGAGCAGTACTTC.

This clone was picked up one time. The chain couples TRBV7-2 to TRBJ1-1; D possibly corresponds to TRBD1 (6 bases). V lost 7 bases to trimming and J lost 11 bases, with 17 bases between them. This CDR3 has 12 residues. CDR1 SGHTA and CDR2 FQGNSA come from the germline V gene. The CDR3 DNA follows: TGTGCCAGCACCGAGCTAACAGGGATGGCTTTCTTT. Amino acid sequence: CASTELTGMAFF.